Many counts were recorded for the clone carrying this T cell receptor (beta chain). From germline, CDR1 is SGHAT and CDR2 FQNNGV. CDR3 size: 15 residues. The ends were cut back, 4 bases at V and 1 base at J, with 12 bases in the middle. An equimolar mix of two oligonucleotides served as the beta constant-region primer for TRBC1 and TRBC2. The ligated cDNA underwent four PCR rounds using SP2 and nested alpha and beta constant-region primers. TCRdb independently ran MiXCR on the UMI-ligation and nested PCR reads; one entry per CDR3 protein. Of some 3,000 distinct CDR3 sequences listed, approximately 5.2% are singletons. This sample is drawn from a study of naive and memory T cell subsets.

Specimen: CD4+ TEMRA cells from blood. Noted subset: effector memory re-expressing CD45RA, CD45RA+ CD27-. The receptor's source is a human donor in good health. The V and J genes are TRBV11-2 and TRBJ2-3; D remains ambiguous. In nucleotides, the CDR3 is TGTGCCAGCAGCTCCTCCGTAGTGGGCACAGATACGCAGTATTTT. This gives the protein CASSSSVVGTDTQYF.